This TCR beta chain was obtained from a study of blood T cell repertoires in COVID-19 (dated by TCRdb to 2020 to 2021). Background on the whole study: Collaborator samples came from the United States, Italy and Spain and covered acute and convalescent phases of COVID-19. Where available, HLA class I and class II types were taken from metadata supplied by the sample provider and were not determined by assay-based typing. The prospective study material was composed of cDNA or gDNA derived from T cells, B-cell-depleted T cells, or PBMCs. The samples were drawn from the first 160 participants of the ongoing ImmuneRACE study and from 1,254 subjects provided by 6 global collaborators. Sample metadata almost always included a de-identified subject ID, COVID-19 status, age in years and sex. Deeply sampled blood TCRbeta repertoires from subjects exposed to, actively infected with, or recovered from COVID-19 were included in the dataset. A freely available public database, intended as a resource for researchers studying the immune response to SARS-CoV-2, is where the repertoires were released.

There are 15 amino acids in the CDR3, from cysteine to phenylalanine inclusive. Of the read, only the CDR3 DNA is kept; its 45 bases are in frame from base 1. Looking up the germline V gene (reference sequence) yields CDR1 MNHEY and CDR2 SMNVEV. The germline V and J ends show losses of 5 bases and 5 bases respectively, and no gene match explains 9 bases of the junction. Participants in the prospective study were enrolled through a virtual design, were aged roughly 18 to 90 years, and lived in some 24 United States geographic areas. In the prospective study, participants were assigned to cohorts based on the clinical history participants reported in a screening survey and a study questionnaire. In the prospective study, mobile phlebotomists collected whole blood, serum and a nasopharyngeal or oropharyngeal swab from each participant. Prospective study participants could optionally give additional blood draws and questionnaires over a roughly two-month period. Blood samples from the prospective study were shipped frozen or at room temperature prior to DNA extraction.

A word on this clone: What antigen it recognizes has not been identified. Within one base of it there is no much larger clone, and no base qualities were kept.

The research as a whole found: How much clinical and demographic metadata was included differed by source and by participant, and the metadata was provided uncurated.

TCRbeta CDR3 regions were amplified from genomic DNA by means of the immunoSEQ Assay, a bias-controlled multiplex PCR. As for the authors' bioinformatics: The number of nucleated cells in each sample was estimated by amplification of reference gene primers within the assay. To quantify the absolute abundance of each unique TCRbeta CDR3 rearrangement, sequence reads were collapsed and filtered. For each sample, productive Simpson clonality was calculated as the square root of Simpson's diversity index over productive rearrangements. TCRdb holds this immuneACCESS table with in-frame rearrangements only. Some clones are missing; in checked studies, unresolved V genes explain under half, and the rest has no known cause. V and J calls plus clone size are reproduced from that table; the DNA served to infer D and trimming. Across this sample there are some 200,000 clones, with around 87% seen only once. The top ten constitute roughly 3% of the sample.

The chain joins TRBV27 to TRBJ1-1, and 9 bases in between align with TRBD1. The sequencing sample was made of PBMCs or T cells enriched from blood (not recorded which). This receptor was taken from a young woman in a cohort exposed to, infected with or recovered from COVID-19 (not recorded which). The DNA sequence is TGTGCCAGCAGTCGGGACAGGGTTGAGCGGACTGAAGCTTTCTTT. This is translated as CASSRDRVERTEAFF.